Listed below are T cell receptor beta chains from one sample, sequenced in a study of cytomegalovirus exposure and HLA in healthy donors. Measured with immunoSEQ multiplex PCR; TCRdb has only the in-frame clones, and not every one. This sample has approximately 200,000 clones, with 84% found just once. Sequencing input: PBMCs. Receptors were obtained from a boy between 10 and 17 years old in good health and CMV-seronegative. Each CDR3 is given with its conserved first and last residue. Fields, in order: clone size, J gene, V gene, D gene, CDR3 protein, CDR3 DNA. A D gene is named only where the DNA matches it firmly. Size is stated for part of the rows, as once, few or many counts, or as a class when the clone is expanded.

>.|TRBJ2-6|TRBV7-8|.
CASSPLASGANVLTF
TGTGCCAGCAGCCCGCTGGCCTCTGGGGCCAACGTCCTGACTTTC
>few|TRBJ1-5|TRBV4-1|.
CASSQPREGIRDQPQHF
TGCGCCAGCAGCCAACCTCGAGAGGGAATTCGGGATCAGCCCCAGCATTTT
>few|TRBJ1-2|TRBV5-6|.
CASSLQELRINTAYGYTF
TGTGCCAGCAGCTTGCAAGAACTGAGGATCAACACCGCTTATGGCTACACCTTC
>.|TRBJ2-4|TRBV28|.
CASSLYLASRENIQYF
TGTGCCAGCAGTTTATATCTAGCTTCGAGAGAAAACATTCAGTACTTC
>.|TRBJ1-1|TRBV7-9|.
CSSSLGTLNTEAFF
TGTTCCAGCAGCTTAGGGACATTGAACACTGAAGCTTTCTTT
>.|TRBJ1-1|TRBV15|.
CATSRDPGYGTEAFF
TGTGCCACCAGCAGAGATCCCGGGTACGGCACTGAAGCTTTCTTT
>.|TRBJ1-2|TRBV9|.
CASSVRVGHGYTF
TGTGCCAGCAGCGTCAGGGTCGGGCATGGCTACACCTTC
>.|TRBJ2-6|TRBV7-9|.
CASSLARQARFSGANVLTF
TGTGCCAGCAGCTTAGCCAGACAGGCTCGATTCTCTGGGGCCAACGTCCTGACTTTC
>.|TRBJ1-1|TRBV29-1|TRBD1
CSVPTTGGTEAFF
TGCAGCGTTCCAACGACAGGGGGAACTGAAGCTTTCTTT
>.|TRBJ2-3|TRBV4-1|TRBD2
CASSPGTTSTDTQYF
TGCGCCAGCAGCCCCGGGACTACAAGCACAGATACGCAGTATTTT
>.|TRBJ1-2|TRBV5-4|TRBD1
CASSSGDRTSYTF
TGTGCCAGCAGCTCGGGGGACAGGACCTCGTACACCTTC
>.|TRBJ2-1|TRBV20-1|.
CSARAQGTEFF
TGCAGTGCTAGAGCGCAGGGGACGGAGTTCTTC
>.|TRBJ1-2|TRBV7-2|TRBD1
CASSYDRGGLSNYGYTF
TGTGCCAGCAGCTACGACAGGGGTGGGCTCTCTAACTATGGCTACACCTTC
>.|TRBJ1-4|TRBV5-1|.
CASSSDYGEKLFF
TGCGCCAGCAGCTCGGACTATGGTGAAAAACTGTTTTTT
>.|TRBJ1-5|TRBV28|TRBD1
CASSFGGDRFVSQHF
TGTGCCAGCAGTTTTGGGGGGGACAGGTTTGTGTCCCAGCATTTT
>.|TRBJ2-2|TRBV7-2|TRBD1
CASSLGGPGGNGELFF
TGTGCCAGCAGCTTAGGTGGACCAGGGGGCAACGGGGAGCTGTTTTTT
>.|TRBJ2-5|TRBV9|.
CASSVLSGYF
TGTGCCAGCAGCGTACTTTCAGGGTACTTC
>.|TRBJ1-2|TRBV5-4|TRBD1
CASSQPTGAGGYTF
TGTGCCAGCAGCCAACCGACAGGGGCGGGCGGCTACACCTTC
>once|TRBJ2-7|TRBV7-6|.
CASSLVGGRGAYEQYF
TGTGCCAGCAGCTTAGTGGGCGGACGGGGGGCTTACGAGCAGTACTTC
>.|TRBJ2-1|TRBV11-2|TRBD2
CASSSRGLAGGQYNEQFF
TGTGCCAGCAGCTCGCGGGGACTAGCGGGAGGGCAATACAATGAGCAGTTCTTC
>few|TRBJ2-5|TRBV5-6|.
CASSITGQDETQYF
TGTGCCAGCAGCATAACAGGTCAGGACGAGACCCAGTACTTC
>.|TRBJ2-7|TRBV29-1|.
CSVEEGQLRQYF
TGCAGCGTTGAAGAGGGCCAGCTCCGGCAGTACTTC
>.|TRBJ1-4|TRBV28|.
CASSFLTGGENEKLFF
TGTGCCAGCAGTTTTTTAACAGGCGGAGAAAATGAAAAACTGTTTTTT
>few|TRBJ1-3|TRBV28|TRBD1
CASRVQGTGDFPGNTIYF
TGTGCCAGCAGGGTTCAGGGGACAGGGGATTTCCCTGGAAACACCATATATTTT
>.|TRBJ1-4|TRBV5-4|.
CASSLGGINEKLFF
TGTGCCAGCAGCTTGGGAGGGATCAATGAAAAACTGTTTTTT
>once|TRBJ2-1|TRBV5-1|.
CASSRSQPDEQFF
TGCGCCAGCAGCCGATCCCAACCGGATGAGCAGTTCTTC
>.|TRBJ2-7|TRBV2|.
CASMRDSVFRYF
TGTGCCAGCATGAGGGATTCGGTGTTCAGGTACTTC